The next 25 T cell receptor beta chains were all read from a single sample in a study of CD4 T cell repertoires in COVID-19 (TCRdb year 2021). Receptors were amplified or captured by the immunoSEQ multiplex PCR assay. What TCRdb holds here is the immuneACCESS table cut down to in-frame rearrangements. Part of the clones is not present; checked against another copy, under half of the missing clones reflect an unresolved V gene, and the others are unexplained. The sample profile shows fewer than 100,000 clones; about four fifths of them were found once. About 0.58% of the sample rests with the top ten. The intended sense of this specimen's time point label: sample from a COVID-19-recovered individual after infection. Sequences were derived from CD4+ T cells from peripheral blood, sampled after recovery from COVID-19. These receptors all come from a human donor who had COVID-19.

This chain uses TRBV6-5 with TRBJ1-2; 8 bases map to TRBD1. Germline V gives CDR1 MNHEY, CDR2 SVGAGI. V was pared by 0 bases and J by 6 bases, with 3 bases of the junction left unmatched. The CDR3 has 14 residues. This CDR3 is CASSYSTGGDGYTF. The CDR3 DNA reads TGTGCCAGCAGTTACTCTACAGGGGGGGATGGCTACACCTTC.

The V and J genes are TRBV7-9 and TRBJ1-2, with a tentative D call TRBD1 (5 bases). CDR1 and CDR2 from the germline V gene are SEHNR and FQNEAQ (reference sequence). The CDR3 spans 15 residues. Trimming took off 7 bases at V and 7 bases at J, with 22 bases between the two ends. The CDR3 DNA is TGTGCCAGCAACCCGGGAGTGGGGGTTTCTGGTGGCTACACCTTC. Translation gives CASNPGVGVSGGYTF. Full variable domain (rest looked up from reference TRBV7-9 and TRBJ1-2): DTGVSQNPRHKITKRGQNVTFRCDPISEHNRLYWYRQTLGQGPEFLTYFQNEAQLEKSRLLSDRFSAERPKGSFSTLEIQRTEQGDSAMYLCASNPGVGVSGGYTFGSGTRLTVV.

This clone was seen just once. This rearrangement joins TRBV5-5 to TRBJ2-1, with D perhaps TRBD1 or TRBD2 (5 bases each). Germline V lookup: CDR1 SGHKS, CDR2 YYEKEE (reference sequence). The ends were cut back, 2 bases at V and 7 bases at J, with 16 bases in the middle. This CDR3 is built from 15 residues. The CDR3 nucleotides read TGTGCCAGCAGCTTCTTGGGGACGGTGGGGAATGAGCAGTTCTTC. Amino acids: CASSFLGTVGNEQFF.

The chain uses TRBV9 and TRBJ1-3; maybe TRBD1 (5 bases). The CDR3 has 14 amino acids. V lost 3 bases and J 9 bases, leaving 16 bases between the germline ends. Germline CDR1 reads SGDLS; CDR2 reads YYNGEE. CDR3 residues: CASSEQDLPATIYF. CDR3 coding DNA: TGTGCCAGCAGCGAACAGGATCTCCCAGCCACCATATATTTT.

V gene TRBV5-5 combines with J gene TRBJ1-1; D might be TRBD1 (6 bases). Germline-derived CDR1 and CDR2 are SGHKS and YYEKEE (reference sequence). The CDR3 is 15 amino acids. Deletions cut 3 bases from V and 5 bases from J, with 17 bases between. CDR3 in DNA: TGTGCCAGCAGCTCCCAGCAACAGGGTAGAACTGAAGCTTTCTTT. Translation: CASSSQQQGRTEAFF.

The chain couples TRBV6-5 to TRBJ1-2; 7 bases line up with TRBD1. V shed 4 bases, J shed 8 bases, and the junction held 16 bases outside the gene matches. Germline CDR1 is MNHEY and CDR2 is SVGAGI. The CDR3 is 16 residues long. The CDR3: CASSSPPGTAYVGYTF. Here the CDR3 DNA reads TGTGCCAGCAGTTCCCCCCCCGGGACAGCTTATGTCGGCTACACCTTC.

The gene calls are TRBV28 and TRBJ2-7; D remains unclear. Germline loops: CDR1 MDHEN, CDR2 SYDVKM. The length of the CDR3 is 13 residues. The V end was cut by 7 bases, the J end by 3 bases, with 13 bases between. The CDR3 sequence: CASNQGLGYEQYF. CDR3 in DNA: TGTGCCAGCAATCAAGGATTGGGCTACGAGCAGTACTTC.

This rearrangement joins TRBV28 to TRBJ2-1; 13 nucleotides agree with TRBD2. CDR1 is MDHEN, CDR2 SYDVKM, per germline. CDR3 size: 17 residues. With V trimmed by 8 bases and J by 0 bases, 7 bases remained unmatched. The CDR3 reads CASGGLAGLSSYNEQFF. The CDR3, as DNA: TGTGCCAGCGGGGGACTAGCGGGACTGAGCTCCTACAATGAGCAGTTCTTC.

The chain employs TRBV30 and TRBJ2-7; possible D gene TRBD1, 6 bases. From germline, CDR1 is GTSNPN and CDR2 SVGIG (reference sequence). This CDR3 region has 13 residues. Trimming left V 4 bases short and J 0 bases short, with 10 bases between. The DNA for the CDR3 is TGTGCCTGGATTGGCAGGGGCTCCTACGAGCAGTACTTC. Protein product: CAWIGRGSYEQYF. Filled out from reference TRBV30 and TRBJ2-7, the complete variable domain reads SQTIHQWPATLVQPVGSPLSLECTVEGTSNPNLYWYRQAAGRGLQLLFYSVGIGQISSEVPQNLSASRPQDRQFILSSKKLLLSDSGFYLCAWIGRGSYEQYFGPGTRLTVT.

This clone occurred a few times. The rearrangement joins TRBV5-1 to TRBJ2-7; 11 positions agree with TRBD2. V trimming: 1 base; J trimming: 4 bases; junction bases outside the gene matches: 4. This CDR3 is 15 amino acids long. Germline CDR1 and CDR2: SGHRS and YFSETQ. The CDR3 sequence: CASSLSLAGGYEQYF. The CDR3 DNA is TGCGCCAGCAGCTTGTCCCTAGCGGGAGGTTACGAGCAGTACTTC. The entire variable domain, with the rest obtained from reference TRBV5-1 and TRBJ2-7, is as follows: KAGVTQTPRYLIKTRGQQVTLSCSPISGHRSVSWYQQTPGQGLQFLFEYFSETQRNKGNFPGRFSGRQFSNSRSEMNVSTLELGDSALYLCASSLSLAGGYEQYFGPGTRLTVT.

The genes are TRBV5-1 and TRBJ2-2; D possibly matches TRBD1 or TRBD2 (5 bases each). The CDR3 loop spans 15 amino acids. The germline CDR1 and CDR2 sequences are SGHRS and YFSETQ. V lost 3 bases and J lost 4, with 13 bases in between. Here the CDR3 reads CASSWDGRSTGELFF. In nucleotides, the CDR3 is TGCGCCAGCAGCTGGGACGGACGGAGCACCGGGGAGCTGTTTTTT.

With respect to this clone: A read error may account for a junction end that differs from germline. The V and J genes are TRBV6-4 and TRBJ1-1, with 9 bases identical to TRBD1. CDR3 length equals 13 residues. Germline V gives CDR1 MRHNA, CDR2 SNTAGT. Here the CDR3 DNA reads TGTGCCAGCAGCCCAGAAGCGGGACAGGGCGTCTTATTC. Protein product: CASSPEAGQGVLF.

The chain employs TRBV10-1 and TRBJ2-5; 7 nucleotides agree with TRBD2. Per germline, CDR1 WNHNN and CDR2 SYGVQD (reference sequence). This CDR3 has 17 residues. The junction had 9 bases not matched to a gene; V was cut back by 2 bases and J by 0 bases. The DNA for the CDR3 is TGCGCCAGCAGTGAGACGGGCCGGGGGGTGTACCAAGAGACCCAGTACTTC. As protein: CASSETGRGVYQETQYF.

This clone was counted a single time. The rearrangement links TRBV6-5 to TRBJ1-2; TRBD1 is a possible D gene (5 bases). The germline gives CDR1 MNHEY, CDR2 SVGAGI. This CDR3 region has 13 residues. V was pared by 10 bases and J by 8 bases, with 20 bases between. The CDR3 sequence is CAIPPRTRWGYTF. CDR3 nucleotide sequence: TGTGCCATACCCCCCCGGACACGTTGGGGCTACACCTTC.

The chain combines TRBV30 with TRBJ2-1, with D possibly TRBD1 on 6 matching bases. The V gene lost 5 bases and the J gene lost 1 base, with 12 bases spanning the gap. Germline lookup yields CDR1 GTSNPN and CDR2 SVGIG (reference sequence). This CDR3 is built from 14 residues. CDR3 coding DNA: TGTGCCTGGGGACAGACCATATCCTACAATGAGCAGTTCTTC. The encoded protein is CAWGQTISYNEQFF.

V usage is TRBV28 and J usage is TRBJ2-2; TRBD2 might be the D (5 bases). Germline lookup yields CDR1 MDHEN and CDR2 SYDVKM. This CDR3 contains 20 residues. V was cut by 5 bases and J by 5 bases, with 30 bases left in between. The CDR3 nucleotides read TGTGCCAGCAGTGGAGATACCCCTTCCGTGCGGGTAAACCCTACCGGGGAGCTGTTTTTT. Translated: CASSGDTPSVRVNPTGELFF.

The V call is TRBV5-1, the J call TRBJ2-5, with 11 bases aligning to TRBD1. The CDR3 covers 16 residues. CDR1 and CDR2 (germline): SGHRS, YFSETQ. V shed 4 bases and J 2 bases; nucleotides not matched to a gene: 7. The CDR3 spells CASSGTGTGGQETQYF. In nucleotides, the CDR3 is TGCGCCAGCAGCGGGACCGGGACAGGGGGTCAAGAGACCCAGTACTTC.

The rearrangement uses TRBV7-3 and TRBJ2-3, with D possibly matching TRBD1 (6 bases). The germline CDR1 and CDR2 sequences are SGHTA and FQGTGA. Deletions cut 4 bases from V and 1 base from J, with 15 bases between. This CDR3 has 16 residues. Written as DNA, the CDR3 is TGTGCCAGCAGCTCGCGGGTCAGGGGAGGCACAGATACGCAGTATTTT. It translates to CASSSRVRGGTDTQYF. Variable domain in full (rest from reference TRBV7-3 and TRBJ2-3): GAGVSQTPSNKVTEKGKYVELRCDPISGHTALYWYRQSLGQGPEFLIYFQGTGAADDSGLPNDRFFAVRPEGSVSTLKIQRTERGDSAVYLCASSSRVRGGTDTQYFGPGTRLTVL.

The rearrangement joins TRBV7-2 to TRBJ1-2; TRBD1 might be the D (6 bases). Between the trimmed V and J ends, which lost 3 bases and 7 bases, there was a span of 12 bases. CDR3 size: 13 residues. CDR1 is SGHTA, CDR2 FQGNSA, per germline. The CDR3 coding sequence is TGTGCCAGCAGCTTTAGGGGGAGTCCTGGCTACACCTTC. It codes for CASSFRGSPGYTF.

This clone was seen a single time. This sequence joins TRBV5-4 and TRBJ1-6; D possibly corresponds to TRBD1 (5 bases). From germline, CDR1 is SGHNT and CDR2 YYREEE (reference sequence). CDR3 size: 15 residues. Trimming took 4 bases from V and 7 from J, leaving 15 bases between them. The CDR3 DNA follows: TGTGCCAGCAGCCTTTTTGGGCAGGGAAATTCACCCCTCCACTTT. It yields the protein CASSLFGQGNSPLHF.

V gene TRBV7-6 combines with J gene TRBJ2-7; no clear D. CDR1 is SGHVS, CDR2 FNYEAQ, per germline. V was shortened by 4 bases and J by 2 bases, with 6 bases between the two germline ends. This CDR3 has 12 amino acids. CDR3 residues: CASSSYTYEQYF. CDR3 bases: TGTGCCAGCAGCTCCTATACCTACGAGCAGTACTTC.

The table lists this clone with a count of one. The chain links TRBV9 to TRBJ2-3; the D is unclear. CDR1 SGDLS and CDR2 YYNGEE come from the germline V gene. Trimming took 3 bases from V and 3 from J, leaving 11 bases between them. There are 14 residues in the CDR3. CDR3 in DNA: TGTGCCAGCAGCGGAAGGGTCGAGACAGATACGCAGTATTTT. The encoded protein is CASSGRVETDTQYF.

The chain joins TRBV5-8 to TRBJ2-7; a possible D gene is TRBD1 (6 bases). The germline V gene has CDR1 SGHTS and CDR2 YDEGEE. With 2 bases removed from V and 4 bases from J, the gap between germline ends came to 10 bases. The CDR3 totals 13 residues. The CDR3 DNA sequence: TGTGCCAGCAGCTTACTAACAGGGTACGAGCAGTACTTC. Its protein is CASSLLTGYEQYF.

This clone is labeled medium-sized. DNA of the CDR3: TGTGCTAGTGCCTTAGGCCTCCAGGGCAACACTGAAGCTTTCTTT. It encodes CASALGLQGNTEAFF. The rearrangement links TRBV12-5 to TRBJ1-1, with D tentatively TRBD1 (5 bases). V was cut by 7 bases and J by 2 bases, with 17 bases left in between. CDR3 length: 15 residues. Germline V gives CDR1 LGHNT, CDR2 FRNRAP. Variable domain in full (rest from reference TRBV12-5 and TRBJ1-1): DARVTQTPRHKVTEMGQEVTMRCQPILGHNTVFWYRQTMMQGLELLAYFRNRAPLDDSGMPKDRFSAEMPDATLATLKIQPSEPRDSAVYFCASALGLQGNTEAFFGQGTRLTVV.

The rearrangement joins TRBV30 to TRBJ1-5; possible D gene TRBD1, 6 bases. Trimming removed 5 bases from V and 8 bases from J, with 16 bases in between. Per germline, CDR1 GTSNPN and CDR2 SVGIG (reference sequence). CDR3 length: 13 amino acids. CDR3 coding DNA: TGTGCCTGGGGGGCGGGGGGCCGGGAGCCCCAGCATTTT. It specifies CAWGAGGREPQHF.